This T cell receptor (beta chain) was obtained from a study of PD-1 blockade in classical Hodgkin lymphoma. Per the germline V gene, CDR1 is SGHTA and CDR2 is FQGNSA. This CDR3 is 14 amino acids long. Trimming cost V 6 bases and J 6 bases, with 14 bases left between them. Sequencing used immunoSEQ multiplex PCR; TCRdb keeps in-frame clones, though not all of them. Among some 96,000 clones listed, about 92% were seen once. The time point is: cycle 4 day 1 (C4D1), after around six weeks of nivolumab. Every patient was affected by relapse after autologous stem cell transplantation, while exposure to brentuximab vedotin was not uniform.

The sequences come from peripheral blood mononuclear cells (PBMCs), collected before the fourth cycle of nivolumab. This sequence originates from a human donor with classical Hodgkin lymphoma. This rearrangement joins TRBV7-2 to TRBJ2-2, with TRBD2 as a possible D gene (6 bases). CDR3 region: CASRRTLAPGELFF. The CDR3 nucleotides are TGTGCCAGCAGACGAACACTAGCCCCCGGGGAGCTGTTTTTT. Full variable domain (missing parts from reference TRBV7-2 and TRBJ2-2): GAGVSQSPSNKVTEKGKDVELRCDPISGHTALYWYRQSLGQGLEFLIYFQGNSAPDKSGLPSDRFSAERTGGSVSTLTIQRTQQEDSAVYLCASRRTLAPGELFFGEGSRLTVL.